The sequence of this T cell receptor beta chain was determined in a study of blood T cells in healthy people across ages. Sample-barcoded 5' priming and a J-beta primer mix drove a second PCR of roughly 6 to 12 cycles. TCRdb independently ran MiXCR on the 5' RACE reads; one entry per CDR3 protein. The sample yields about 1.8 million distinct CDR3 sequences, 49% seen once. Germline V gives CDR1 MNHEY, CDR2 SVGAGI. The ends were cut back, 2 bases at V and 3 bases at J, with 16 bases in the middle. This CDR3 contains 16 residues. Regarding the study as a whole: Estimated diversity that came from one million T cells was considered an underestimate.

On this clonotype itself: Its antigen is not known.

The TCR originated in a woman aged 40 to 50 in good health. Source material: blood. The chain joins TRBV6-5 to TRBJ2-5; D uncertain. The CDR3 here is CASSYVNARLEETQYF. CDR3 DNA sequence: TGTGCCAGCAGTTACGTAAACGCCCGATTGGAAGAGACCCAGTACTTC.